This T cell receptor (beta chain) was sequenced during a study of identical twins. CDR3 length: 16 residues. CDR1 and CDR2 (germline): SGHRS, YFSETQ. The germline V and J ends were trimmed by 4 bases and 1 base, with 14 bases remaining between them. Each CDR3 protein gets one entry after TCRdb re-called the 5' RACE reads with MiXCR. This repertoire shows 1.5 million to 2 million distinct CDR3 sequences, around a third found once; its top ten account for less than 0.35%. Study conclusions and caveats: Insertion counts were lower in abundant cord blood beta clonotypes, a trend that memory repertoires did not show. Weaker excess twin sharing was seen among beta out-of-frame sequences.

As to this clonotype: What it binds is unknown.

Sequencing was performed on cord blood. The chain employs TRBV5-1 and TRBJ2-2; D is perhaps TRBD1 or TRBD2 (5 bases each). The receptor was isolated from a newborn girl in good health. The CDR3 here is CASSTPGTGNTGELFF. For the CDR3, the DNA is TGCGCCAGCAGCACACCCGGGACGGGGAACACCGGGGAGCTGTTTTTT.